Presented here are 26 T cell receptor beta chains from one specimen sequenced in a study of radiation and T cells in renal cell carcinoma. Time point reported: blood 4 weeks post-SBRT, at nephrectomy. Stated treatment: 15 Gy SBRT to primary tumor, nephrectomy 4 weeks later. Assay: immunoSEQ multiplex PCR; the TCRdb copy retains only in-frame clones and omits some. The profile shows around 140,000 clones, approximately 86% of them singletons. The starting material was blood, obtained from a patient whose treatment included radiotherapy and nephrectomy. The receptor source for this set is a woman aged 50 to 60 with renal cell carcinoma.

In its sample, this clone was seen a few times. J is TRBJ1-1 and V is TRBV6-1; 7 bases are shared with TRBD1. The CDR3 length is 16 residues. Germline CDR1 and CDR2: MNHNS and SASEGT. The ends lost 4 bases at V and 0 bases at J; junction bases unmatched: 8. The CDR3 region is CASSGGQGGLNTEAFF. The CDR3 region has the DNA TGTGCCAGCAGTGGGGGGCAGGGGGGACTGAACACTGAAGCTTTCTTT.

This chain uses TRBV6-5 with TRBJ2-1; D is possibly TRBD1 or TRBD2 (5 bases each). Trimming shortened V by 4 bases and J by 7 bases, and 14 bases separated the two germline ends. Germline-derived CDR1 and CDR2 are MNHEY and SVGAGI. The CDR3 covers 14 residues. The CDR3 sequence is CASSSHRDGNEQFF. In nucleotides, the CDR3 is TGTGCCAGCAGTTCACACCGGGACGGTAATGAGCAGTTCTTC.

This chain links TRBV9 with TRBJ2-1; tentative D call: TRBD2 (6 bases). The CDR3 runs to 13 residues. Germline V gene data show CDR1 as SGDLS and CDR2 as YYNGEE. Trimming removed 0 bases from V and 7 bases from J, with 8 bases in between. In nucleotides, the CDR3 is TGTGCCAGCAGCGTAGGGGGGGAGAATGAGCAGTTCTTC. Its protein is CASSVGGENEQFF. The full variable domain, rest sourced from reference TRBV9 and TRBJ2-1, is DSGVTQTPKHLITATGQRVTLRCSPRSGDLSVYWYQQSLDQGLQFLIQYYNGEERAKGNILERFSAQQFPDLHSELNLSSLELGDSALYFCASSVGGENEQFFGPGTRLTVL.

Here the CDR3 DNA reads TGTGCCAGCAGCTGGATCGCCGGGAATGAGCAGTTCTTC. It specifies CASSWIAGNEQFF. The chain uses TRBV7-2 and TRBJ2-1, with D uncertain. Per germline, CDR1 SGHTA and CDR2 FQGNSA. The length of the CDR3 is 13 residues. Trimming pared 4 bases from V and 7 bases from J, leaving 11 bases between.

The chain couples TRBV6-4 to TRBJ2-2; D is unresolved. This CDR3 contains 13 residues. Germline CDR1 and CDR2: MRHNA and SNTAGT. Trimming took off 4 bases at V and 4 bases at J, with 7 bases between the two ends. The CDR3 region is CASSGRTTGELFF. The CDR3 coding sequence is TGTGCCAGCAGTGGACGTACCACCGGGGAGCTGTTTTTT.

This chain links TRBV6-6 with TRBJ1-1; D possibly corresponds to TRBD1 (6 bases). V was pared by 3 bases and J by 2 bases, with 13 bases between. Germline V gene sequence: CDR1 MNHNY, CDR2 SVGAGI (reference sequence). The CDR3 has 15 residues. The CDR3 DNA is TGTGCCAGCAGTTATCGACGGACAGTCAACACTGAAGCTTTCTTT. It is translated as CASSYRRTVNTEAFF.

This rearrangement joins TRBV9 to TRBJ1-6; tentative D call: TRBD1 (6 bases). The CDR3 is 15 amino acids. Trimming took off 0 bases at V and 9 bases at J, with 13 bases between the two ends. Germline V lookup: CDR1 SGDLS, CDR2 YYNGEE. CDR3 DNA sequence: TGTGCCAGCAGCGTAGCGGCAGGGGAGGCTTCACCCCTCCACTTT. It specifies CASSVAAGEASPLHF.

The chain combines TRBV5-1 with TRBJ2-6; D is ambiguous. CDR1 is SGHRS and CDR2 is YFSETQ in the germline V gene. Trimming pared 4 bases from V and 0 bases from J, leaving 8 bases between. The CDR3 has 15 residues. The CDR3 reads CASSQQTSGANVLTF. CDR3 sequence (DNA): TGCGCCAGCAGCCAGCAGACCTCTGGGGCCAACGTCCTGACTTTC.

As DNA, the CDR3 is TGTGCCAGTAGTATCACGGCAGCCTATGGCTACACCTTC. Protein product: CASSITAAYGYTF. The chain couples TRBV19 to TRBJ1-2; D is unresolved. This CDR3 is 13 amino acids long. From germline, CDR1 is LNHDA and CDR2 SQIVND (reference sequence). The V gene lost 3 bases and the J gene lost 4 bases, with 9 bases spanning the gap.

This rearrangement joins TRBV5-4 to TRBJ2-7, with D uncertain. Germline V lookup: CDR1 SGHNT, CDR2 YYREEE (reference sequence). The CDR3 is 15 amino acids. V gave up 4 bases and J gave up 3 bases, with 17 bases separating them. In DNA, the CDR3 is TGTGCCAGCAGCGCGCCGGGCCCCCCCGGCTACGAGCAGTACTTC. This encodes CASSAPGPPGYEQYF.

The rearrangement joins TRBV10-3 to TRBJ1-5; D unresolved. V dropped 1 base and J dropped 0 bases, with 7 bases sitting between them. This CDR3 comprises 15 residues. Germline V gene data show CDR1 as ENHRY and CDR2 as SYGVKD. In nucleotides, the CDR3 is TGTGCCATCAGTGAGTTAGGTTATAGCAATCAGCCCCAGCATTTT. It encodes CAISELGYSNQPQHF.

The chain uses TRBV27 and TRBJ1-5; TRBD1 aligns across 7 bases. The CDR3 has 15 amino acids. J lost 4 bases, V lost 3 bases, and 6 bases had no gene match. CDR1 MNHEY and CDR2 SMNVEV come from the germline V gene (reference sequence). The CDR3 DNA is TGTGCCAGCAGTTTCACAAGGGGGCGAAATCAGCCCCAGCATTTT. It is translated as CASSFTRGRNQPQHF.

The rearrangement links TRBV19 to TRBJ2-6; tentative D call: TRBD2 (5 bases). The CDR3 has 22 amino acids. The germline V gene encodes CDR1 LNHDA and CDR2 SQIVND (reference sequence). Trimming shortened V by 6 bases and J by 0 bases, and 30 bases separated the two germline ends. The CDR3 here is CASSPTPLIVTRESSGANVLTF. The CDR3 nucleotides are TGTGCCAGTAGCCCAACGCCGTTAATTGTGACAAGGGAGAGCTCTGGGGCCAACGTCCTGACTTTC.

This chain links TRBV19 with TRBJ1-2, with 7 positions matching TRBD1. Losses at the gene ends were 3 bases for V and 5 bases for J; bases not matched to a gene: 12. The CDR3 spans 16 residues. Germline V gives CDR1 LNHDA, CDR2 SQIVND (reference sequence). The CDR3 protein is CASSIPRGQTTYGYTF. The CDR3 region has the DNA TGTGCCAGTAGTATTCCTCGGGGACAGACAACTTATGGCTACACCTTC.

The chain recombines TRBV4-3 with TRBJ1-4; D not resolved. The CDR3 length is 15 residues. Germline V CDR1 and CDR2: LGHNA, YSLEER. V was pared by 1 base and J by 3 bases, with 9 bases between. CDR3 DNA: TGCGCCAGCAGCCAAGTGAACGGGGCTAATGAAAAACTGTTTTTT. Residues: CASSQVNGANEKLFF.

The chain couples TRBV10-3 to TRBJ2-5; perhaps TRBD2 as D (7 bases). The V gene lost 9 bases and the J gene lost 5 bases, with 13 bases spanning the gap. Germline CDR1 ENHRY, CDR2 SYGVKD. This CDR3 has 12 residues. The CDR3 nucleotides read TGTGCCATAGGGGGAGGGGGTGAGACCCAGTACTTC. It is translated as CAIGGGGETQYF.

This chain uses TRBV28 with TRBJ1-2; D might be TRBD1 (5 bases). Germline V gives CDR1 MDHEN, CDR2 SYDVKM. Deletions cut 5 bases from V and 3 bases from J, with 13 bases between. This CDR3 spans 14 amino acids. The CDR3 here is CASSPGTLDYGYTF. CDR3 sequence (DNA): TGTGCCAGCAGTCCCGGGACCTTGGACTATGGCTACACCTTC.

The V gene is TRBV6-1, the J gene TRBJ2-4; 10 nucleotides line up with TRBD1. CDR1 and CDR2 (germline): MNHNS, SASEGT. The CDR3 has 15 amino acids. Germline trimming cut 7 bases from V and 0 bases from J; bases unmatched to any gene: 3. In DNA form, the CDR3 reads TGTGCCAGCAAGGGACAGGGGCTAGCCAAAAACATTCAGTACTTC. Its translation is CASKGQGLAKNIQYF.

The chain has TRBV10-1 and TRBJ1-5; TRBD1 aligns across 9 bases. Germline assignment: CDR1 WNHNN and CDR2 SYGVQD (reference sequence). Trimming removed 5 bases from V and 5 bases from J; junction bases left unmatched: 1. This CDR3 has 13 residues. CDR3: CASSRTGDQPQHF. The CDR3 region has the DNA TGCGCCAGCAGTCGGACAGGGGATCAGCCCCAGCATTTT.

This chain uses TRBV29-1 with TRBJ2-2; D gene ambiguous. Germline V gene sequence: CDR1 SQVTM, CDR2 ANQGSEA. The V and J ends lost 7 bases and 7 bases respectively, with 13 bases between them. The CDR3 covers 12 residues. The CDR3 DNA sequence: TGCAGCGCTCAGGCCGATATCGGGGAGCTGTTTTTT. Translating gives CSAQADIGELFF.

The V gene is TRBV5-1, the J gene TRBJ2-5; tentative D call: TRBD1 (5 bases). Germline values: CDR1 SGHRS, CDR2 YFSETQ. This CDR3 region has 13 residues. V lost 5 bases and J 0 bases, leaving 8 bases between the germline ends. The CDR3 DNA is TGCGCCAGCAGGGAACAGGACCAAGAGACCCAGTACTTC. Protein sequence: CASREQDQETQYF.

The rearrangement links TRBV5-1 to TRBJ2-3; D is possibly TRBD2 (6 bases). The germline V gene encodes CDR1 SGHRS and CDR2 YFSETQ. This CDR3 has 15 amino acids. Trimming took off 4 bases at V and 6 bases at J, with 18 bases between the two ends. The CDR3 nucleotides are TGCGCCAGCAGCCCGCCGGGGGACTCCAGGGATACGCAGTATTTT. Protein: CASSPPGDSRDTQYF. The full variable domain, in which reference TRBV5-1 and TRBJ2-3 provide the parts outside the CDR3, is KAGVTQTPRYLIKTRGQQVTLSCSPISGHRSVSWYQQTPGQGLQFLFEYFSETQRNKGNFPGRFSGRQFSNSRSEMNVSTLELGDSALYLCASSPPGDSRDTQYFGPGTRLTVL.

The rearrangement links TRBV2 to TRBJ2-1; 15 bases fit TRBD2. This CDR3 region has 15 residues. V shed 8 bases and J 4 bases; nucleotides not matched to a gene: 3. The germline CDR1 and CDR2 sequences are SNHLY and FYNNEI. Here the CDR3 reads CASRTSGRGYNEQFF. The DNA for the CDR3 is TGTGCCAGCCGGACTAGCGGGAGGGGGTACAATGAGCAGTTCTTC.

This clone has a single count. This chain links TRBV6-1 with TRBJ1-5; D not resolved. The CDR3 totals 15 residues. Germline-derived CDR1 and CDR2 are MNHNS and SASEGT. Trimming removed 5 bases from V and 0 bases from J, with 11 bases in between. CDR3 sequence (DNA): TGTGCCAGCAGTATTTTTTTAGGTAGCAATCAGCCCCAGCATTTT. It yields the protein CASSIFLGSNQPQHF.

V and J are TRBV6-6 and TRBJ2-1; TRBD1 agrees at 12 bases. Looked up from germline, CDR1 is MNHNY and CDR2 is SVGAGI (reference sequence). The CDR3 is 14 residues long. After removal of 5 bases from V and 8 bases from J, the junction contained 4 bases not matched to a gene. The CDR3 sequence: CASSPGQGAYEQFF. CDR3 nucleotides: TGTGCCAGCAGTCCGGGACAGGGGGCGTATGAGCAGTTCTTC.

V usage is TRBV5-6 and J usage is TRBJ1-1; tentative D call: TRBD1 (6 bases). Trimming removed 6 bases at V and 1 base at J, with 13 bases between. The CDR3 length is 14 residues. Germline assignment: CDR1 SGHDT and CDR2 YYEEEE. Written as DNA, the CDR3 is TGTGCCAGCACCTGGGGGGGACAGAACACTGAAGCTTTCTTT. Its protein product is CASTWGGQNTEAFF.